These T cell receptor beta chains were read from a single sample in a study of cytomegalovirus exposure and HLA in healthy donors. Libraries were prepared by immunoSEQ multiplex PCR; TCRdb keeps only in-frame clonotypes and omits some of them. The sample has approximately 93,000 clones; 82% are singletons. The specimen sequenced was PBMCs. Receptors were obtained from a man between 45 and 60 years old in good health and CMV-seronegative. The CDR3 runs from the conserved cysteine through the conserved F or W. The D gene is left open where the match is weak. Only part of the rows carry a size: once, few, many, or a class if the clone is expanded.

clone_size: -
cdr3_length: 14
v_call: TRBV5-4
j_call: TRBJ1-2
d_call: -
cdr3_aa: CASTSVGFNYGYTF
cdr3_nt: TGTGCCAGCACCTCTGTCGGGTTTAACTATGGCTACACCTTC

clone_size: -
cdr3_length: 19
v_call: TRBV4-1
j_call: TRBJ2-6
d_call: TRBD2
cdr3_aa: CASSDGLAGGPTGANVLTF
cdr3_nt: TGCGCCAGCAGCGACGGACTAGCGGGAGGGCCTACTGGGGCCAACGTCCTGACTTTC

clone_size: -
cdr3_length: 14
v_call: TRBV7-9
j_call: TRBJ2-7
d_call: -
cdr3_aa: CASSRQLDSYEQYF
cdr3_nt: TGTGCCAGCAGCAGACAGTTAGACTCCTACGAGCAGTACTTC

clone_size: -
cdr3_length: 13
v_call: TRBV7-3
j_call: TRBJ2-3
d_call: -
cdr3_aa: CASSLTGPDTQYF
cdr3_nt: TGTGCCAGCAGCTTAACGGGGCCAGATACGCAGTATTTT

clone_size: once
cdr3_length: 14
v_call: TRBV2
j_call: TRBJ2-5
d_call: TRBD1
cdr3_aa: CASSGDRGEQTQYF
cdr3_nt: TGTGCCAGCAGTGGGGACAGGGGGGAACAGACCCAGTACTTC

clone_size: -
cdr3_length: 13
v_call: TRBV7-9
j_call: TRBJ2-7
d_call: TRBD2
cdr3_aa: CASTNSGRAALHF
cdr3_nt: TGTGCCAGCACCAATAGCGGGAGGGCCGCCCTCCACTTC

clone_size: -
cdr3_length: 14
v_call: TRBV2
j_call: TRBJ2-5
d_call: TRBD2
cdr3_aa: CASSAGVYQETQYF
cdr3_nt: TGTGCCAGCTCAGCGGGGGTCTACCAAGAGACCCAGTACTTC

clone_size: few
cdr3_length: 13
v_call: TRBV19
j_call: TRBJ1-5
d_call: TRBD1
cdr3_aa: CASRDRVNQPQHF
cdr3_nt: TGTGCCAGCCGTGACAGGGTGAATCAGCCCCAGCATTTT

clone_size: -
cdr3_length: 14
v_call: TRBV9
j_call: TRBJ2-5
d_call: -
cdr3_aa: CASSDGTVQETQYF
cdr3_nt: TGTGCCAGCAGCGATGGGACTGTACAAGAGACCCAGTACTTC

clone_size: -
cdr3_length: 15
v_call: TRBV9
j_call: TRBJ2-1
d_call: -
cdr3_aa: CASSVGGRAYNEQFF
cdr3_nt: TGTGCCAGCAGCGTAGGGGGCAGGGCGTACAATGAGCAGTTCTTC

clone_size: -
cdr3_length: 12
v_call: TRBV19
j_call: TRBJ2-2
d_call: TRBD1
cdr3_aa: CARNRGTGELFF
cdr3_nt: TGTGCCAGGAACAGGGGAACCGGGGAGCTGTTTTTT

clone_size: few
cdr3_length: 13
v_call: TRBV5-4
j_call: TRBJ2-6
d_call: -
cdr3_aa: CASSFEVKNVLTF
cdr3_nt: TGTGCCAGCAGCTTCGAGGTGAAAAACGTCCTGACTTTC

clone_size: -
cdr3_length: 14
v_call: TRBV10-3
j_call: TRBJ1-4
d_call: -
cdr3_aa: CATKGAGTPEKLFF
cdr3_nt: TGTGCCACCAAGGGCGCGGGGACCCCAGAAAAACTGTTTTTT

clone_size: -
cdr3_length: 15
v_call: TRBV28
j_call: TRBJ2-4
d_call: -
cdr3_aa: CASSLMGASKNIQYF
cdr3_nt: TGTGCCAGCAGTTTAATGGGGGCGAGTAAAAACATTCAGTACTTC

clone_size: -
cdr3_length: 15
v_call: TRBV6-1
j_call: TRBJ2-7
d_call: TRBD1
cdr3_aa: CASSEKGTGGYEQYF
cdr3_nt: TGTGCCAGCAGTGAAAAGGGGACAGGGGGCTACGAGCAGTACTTC

clone_size: once
cdr3_length: 12
v_call: TRBV28
j_call: TRBJ1-2
d_call: -
cdr3_aa: CASRSQGSGYPF
cdr3_nt: TGTGCCAGCAGATCCCAGGGGAGCGGCTACCCCTTC